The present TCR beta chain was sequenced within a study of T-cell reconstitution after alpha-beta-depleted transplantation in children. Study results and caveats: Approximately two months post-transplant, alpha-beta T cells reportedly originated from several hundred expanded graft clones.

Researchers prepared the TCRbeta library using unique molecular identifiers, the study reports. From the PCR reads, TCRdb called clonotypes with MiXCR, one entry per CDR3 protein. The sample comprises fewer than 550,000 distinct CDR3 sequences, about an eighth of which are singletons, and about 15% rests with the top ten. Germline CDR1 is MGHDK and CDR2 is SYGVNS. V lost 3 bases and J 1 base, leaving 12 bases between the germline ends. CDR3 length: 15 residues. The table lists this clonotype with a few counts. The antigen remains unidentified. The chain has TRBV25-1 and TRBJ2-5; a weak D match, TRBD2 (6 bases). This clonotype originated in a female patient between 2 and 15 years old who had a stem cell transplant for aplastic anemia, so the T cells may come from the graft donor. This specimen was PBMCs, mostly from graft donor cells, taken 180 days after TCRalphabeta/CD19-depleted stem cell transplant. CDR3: CASSEAGLSQETQYF. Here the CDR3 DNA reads TGTGCCAGCAGTGAGGCGGGGTTGAGCCAAGAGACCCAGTACTTC.